The clone carrying this T cell receptor beta chain was recorded at least ten times. Its specificity is unknown. CDR1 is SGHRS, CDR2 YFSETQ, per germline. The CDR3 length is 15 residues. V dropped 1 base and J dropped 4 bases, with 11 bases sitting between them. The time point here: newly diagnosed GD, antithyroid drugs for less than 3 months. PBMC RNA was the source of the TCR library. The entry originates in a study of regulatory T cells in long-lasting Graves disease. At the level of the study: Freshly diagnosed Graves' patients had used antithyroid drugs for under 3 months.

To make TCR beta libraries, researchers used iRepertoire HTBI primers and Arm-PCR of CDR3 regions. TCRdb called the multiplex PCR reads again in MiXCR, with one record for every CDR3 protein. Of almost 450,000 distinct CDR3 sequences in the sample, about 17% were seen once. Study-wide findings and caveats: Persistent disease exhibited a predilection for TRBV28, TRBJ1-2 and TRBJ2-5.

The same specimen was also included in a second study, on T cells in Graves' hyperthyroidism and ophthalmopathy.

The material was peripheral blood mononuclear cells (PBMCs), obtained at new diagnosis, from a patient treated with antithyroid drugs. The chain carries TRBV5-1 and TRBJ2-2; D unclear. This sequence originates from a woman in her thirties with Graves disease. The CDR3 reads CASSLKLGLTGELFF. DNA of the CDR3: TGCGCCAGCAGCTTGAAATTGGGTCTCACCGGGGAGCTGTTTTTT. Full variable domain (outside the CDR3, taken from reference TRBV5-1 and TRBJ2-2): KAGVTQTPRYLIKTRGQQVTLSCSPISGHRSVSWYQQTPGQGLQFLFEYFSETQRNKGNFPGRFSGRQFSNSRSEMNVSTLELGDSALYLCASSLKLGLTGELFFGEGSRLTVL.